This T cell receptor beta chain was captured by sequencing in a study of glioma-infiltrating T cells. This clonotype was seen ten or more times. Its antigen is still unknown. General observations from the study: Gliomas, especially low-grade, showed above-expected tissue-blood divergence; non-neoplastic patients showed below. Very few CDR3 sequences were shared between tissue and blood.

CDR1 and CDR2 (germline): MDHEN, SYDVKM. This CDR3 region has 12 residues. Using RNA template, CDR3s of TCR alpha and beta were amplified with iRepertoire arm-PCR. Tissue mRNA or PBMC total RNA, roughly 100-400 ng, went into one-step reverse transcription and amplification. TCRdb re-derived calls from the multiplex PCR reads in MiXCR, one entry per CDR3 protein. The table has around 21,000 distinct CDR3 sequences, 20% to 25% seen once. This receptor was taken from a human donor with low-grade glioma or glioblastoma, undergoing nonglioma brain surgery, or in good health (not recorded which). The V call is TRBV28, the J call TRBJ1-1; perhaps TRBD1 as D (6 bases). Sequenced material: glioma tissue, nonneoplastic brain tissue, or PBMCs (not recorded which). CDR3 amino acids: CASVDRNTEAFF. CDR3 DNA sequence: TGTGCAAGCGTGGACAGGAACACTGAAGCTTTCTTT.